The clone carrying this T cell receptor beta chain occurred a few times. CDR1 is GTSNPN and CDR2 is SVGIG in the germline V gene (reference sequence). Trimming took 2 bases from V and 2 from J, leaving 4 bases between them. The CDR3 loop spans 11 amino acids. The sample is drawn from a study of beta chain features in type 1 diabetes. Since all of the isolated RNA was reverse transcribed, expressed TCRB transcripts were what got sequenced. Sequencing used immunoSEQ multiplex PCR; TCRdb keeps in-frame clones, though not all of them. Of 350,000 to 400,000 clones in the sample, around 15% are singletons; the top ten hold approximately 0.02%.

Material: naive CD4+ T cells from blood. The rearrangement uses TRBV30 and TRBJ2-7, with D unresolved. The receptor was derived from a woman under 30 in good health. CDR3 DNA sequence: TGTGCCTGGAGTCCCGCCTACGAGCAGTACTTC. This gives the protein CAWSPAYEQYF. Full variable domain (remainder filled in from reference TRBV30 and TRBJ2-7): SQTIHQWPATLVQPVGSPLSLECTVEGTSNPNLYWYRQAAGRGLQLLFYSVGIGQISSEVPQNLSASRPQDRQFILSSKKLLLSDSGFYLCAWSPAYEQYFGPGTRLTVT.